The rows below give T cell receptor beta chains drawn from one sample of a study of shared clonotypes between healthy human individuals. Sequencing used immunoSEQ multiplex PCR; TCRdb keeps in-frame clones, though not all of them. The table lists roughly 1,800,000 clones, about 95% of them singletons. What was sequenced was naive CD8+ T cells sorted from blood. These receptors were obtained from a young man in good health. The CDR3 runs from the conserved cysteine through the conserved F or W. Fields, in order: D gene, clone size, J gene, V gene, CDR3 protein, CDR3 DNA. The D gene is left open where the match is weak. Clone sizes are given selectively: once, few, many, or a class where the clone is expanded.

>-|-|TRBJ1-4|TRBV5-4
CASSLREGVEVFF
TGTGCCAGCAGCTTGCGGGAGGGCGTGGAGGTGTTTTTT
>TRBD1|-|TRBJ1-4|TRBV5-6
CASSFSGTDEKLFF
TGTGCCAGCAGCTTCTCCGGGACAGATGAAAAACTGTTTTTT
>-|-|TRBJ1-5|TRBV15
CATSRDLTGNQPQHF
TGTGCCACCAGCAGAGATTTGACGGGCAATCAGCCCCAGCATTTT
>TRBD1|once|TRBJ1-3|TRBV2
CATRDSSGNTIYF
TGTGCCACAAGGGACAGCTCTGGAAACACCATATATTTT
>-|-|TRBJ2-3|TRBV9
CASSVEGQLLTDTQYF
TGTGCCAGCAGCGTAGAAGGACAGTTACTCACAGATACGCAGTATTTT
>TRBD1|-|TRBJ2-7|TRBV28
CASRRTGGEQYF
TGTGCCAGCAGACGGACAGGGGGCGAGCAGTACTTC
>TRBD2|-|TRBJ2-1|TRBV27
CASINSGGAHNEQFF
TGTGCCAGCATCAATAGCGGGGGGGCCCACAATGAGCAGTTCTTC
>-|-|TRBJ1-2|TRBV9
CASSAGLGDGYGYTF
TGTGCCAGCAGTGCCGGACTGGGGGACGGCTATGGCTACACCTTC
>TRBD2|-|TRBJ2-5|TRBV2
CASRLSGGARETQYF
TGTGCCAGCAGGCTTAGCGGGGGGGCCCGAGAGACCCAGTACTTC
>-|-|TRBJ2-7|TRBV13
CASSPSQISYEQYF
TGTGCCAGCAGCCCCTCACAGATCTCCTACGAGCAGTACTTC
>-|-|TRBJ2-7|TRBV11-2
CASSLWVEQYF
TGTGCCAGCAGCTTATGGGTCGAGCAGTACTTC
>TRBD1|-|TRBJ2-1|TRBV19
CASTLDRGAYNEQFF
TGTGCCAGTACTCTCGACAGGGGCGCCTACAATGAGCAGTTCTTC
>-|-|TRBJ2-3|TRBV5-6
CASSPGDGPTQYF
TGTGCCAGCAGCCCGGGGGACGGGCCTACGCAGTATTTT
>-|-|TRBJ1-1|TRBV27
CASSLWGRSNTEAFF
TGTGCCAGCAGTTTATGGGGGCGGTCGAACACTGAAGCTTTCTTT
>-|-|TRBJ2-1|TRBV20-1
CSAPRDNEQFF
TGCAGTGCTCCTAGGGACAATGAGCAGTTCTTC
>-|-|TRBJ2-1|TRBV29-1
CSVGAPAAGRGINEQFF
TGCAGCGTTGGCGCCCCGGCCGCCGGTAGGGGGATTAATGAGCAGTTCTTC
>-|once|TRBJ2-3|TRBV5-6
CASSLALAETTDTQYF
TGTGCCAGCAGCTTGGCCTTGGCAGAGACCACAGATACGCAGTATTTT
>-|-|TRBJ2-7|TRBV11-3
CASSPGGDGDEQYF
TGTGCCAGCAGTCCAGGGGGGGACGGGGACGAGCAGTACTTC
>-|-|TRBJ2-5|TRBV19
CASSIPGYQETQYF
TGTGCCAGTAGTATTCCTGGATACCAAGAGACCCAGTACTTC
>-|-|TRBJ2-7|TRBV7-6
CASSPLLMGYEQYF
TGTGCCAGCAGCCCCTTGCTGATGGGCTACGAGCAGTACTTC
>TRBD2|-|TRBJ2-2|TRBV2
CASSPGLAEDFGGELFF
TGTGCCAGCAGCCCCGGACTAGCGGAGGACTTCGGCGGGGAGCTGTTTTTT
>-|-|TRBJ2-7|TRBV19
CASSPHRDAPYEQYF
TGTGCCAGTAGTCCCCACCGGGACGCTCCCTACGAGCAGTACTTC
>-|-|TRBJ1-6|TRBV6-1
CASRGDQLDNSPLHF
TGTGCCAGCAGGGGGGACCAGCTGGATAATTCACCCCTCCACTTT
>TRBD2|-|TRBJ2-3|TRBV13
CASSLATSGGGSPDTQYF
TGTGCCAGCAGCTTAGCGACTAGCGGGGGGGGGAGTCCAGATACGCAGTATTTT
>TRBD2|-|TRBJ2-7|TRBV5-1
CASSLTSGASYEQYF
TGCGCCAGCAGCCTGACTAGCGGGGCCTCCTACGAGCAGTACTTC